This paragraph covers one T cell receptor (beta chain) sequence. The sample originates from a study of T-cell reconstitution after alpha-beta-depleted transplantation in children. Unique molecular identifiers were incorporated during preparation of the TCRbeta library. MiXCR, run by TCRdb on the PCR reads, gives a single entry per CDR3 protein. The repertoire holds around 300,000 distinct CDR3 sequences, with around 9.1% as singletons. This CDR3 is 17 amino acids long. Trimming took 8 bases from V and 5 from J; bases not matched to a gene: 18. Germline V gene data show CDR1 as SGHVS and CDR2 as FQNEAQ.

The chain joins TRBV7-8 to TRBJ2-5; 9 bases line up with TRBD2. Here the sequenced sample was PBMCs, taken before TCRalphabeta/CD19-depleted stem cell transplant. This sequence was found in a boy in the first two years of life with acute myeloid leukemia, due to receive a stem cell transplant. CDR3 nucleotides: TGTGCCAGCGGCCGCGGGACTAGCTGCAGGGCAGGCGAGACCCAGTACTTC. Encoded protein: CASGRGTSCRAGETQYF.